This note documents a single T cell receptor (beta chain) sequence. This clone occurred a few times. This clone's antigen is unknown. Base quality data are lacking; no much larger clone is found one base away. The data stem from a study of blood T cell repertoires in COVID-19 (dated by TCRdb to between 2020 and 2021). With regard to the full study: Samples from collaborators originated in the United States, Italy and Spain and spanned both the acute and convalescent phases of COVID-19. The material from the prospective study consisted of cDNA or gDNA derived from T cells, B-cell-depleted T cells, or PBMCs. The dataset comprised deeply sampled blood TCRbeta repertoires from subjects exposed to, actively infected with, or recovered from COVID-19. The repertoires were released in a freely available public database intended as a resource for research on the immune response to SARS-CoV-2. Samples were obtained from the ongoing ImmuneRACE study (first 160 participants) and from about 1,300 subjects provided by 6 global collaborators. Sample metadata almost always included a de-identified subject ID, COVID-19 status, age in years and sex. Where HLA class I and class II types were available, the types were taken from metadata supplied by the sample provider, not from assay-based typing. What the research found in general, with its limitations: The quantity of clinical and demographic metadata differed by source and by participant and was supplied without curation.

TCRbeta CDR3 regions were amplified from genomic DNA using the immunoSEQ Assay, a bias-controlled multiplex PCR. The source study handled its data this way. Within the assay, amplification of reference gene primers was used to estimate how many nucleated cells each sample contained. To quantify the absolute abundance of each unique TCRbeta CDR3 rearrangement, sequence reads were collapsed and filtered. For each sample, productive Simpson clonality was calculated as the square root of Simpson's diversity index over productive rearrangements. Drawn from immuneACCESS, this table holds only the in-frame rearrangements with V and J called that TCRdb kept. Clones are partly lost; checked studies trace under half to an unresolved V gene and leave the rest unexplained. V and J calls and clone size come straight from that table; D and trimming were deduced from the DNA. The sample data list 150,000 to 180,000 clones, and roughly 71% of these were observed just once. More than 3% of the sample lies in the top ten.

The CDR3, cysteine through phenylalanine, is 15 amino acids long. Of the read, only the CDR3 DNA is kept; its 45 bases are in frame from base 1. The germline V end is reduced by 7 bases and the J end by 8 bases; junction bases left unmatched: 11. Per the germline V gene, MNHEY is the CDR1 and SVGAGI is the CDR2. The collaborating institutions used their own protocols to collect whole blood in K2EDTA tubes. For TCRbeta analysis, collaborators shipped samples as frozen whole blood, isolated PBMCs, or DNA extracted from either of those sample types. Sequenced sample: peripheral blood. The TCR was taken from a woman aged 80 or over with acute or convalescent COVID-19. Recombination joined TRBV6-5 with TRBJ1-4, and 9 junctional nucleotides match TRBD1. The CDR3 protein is CASKRDRAVGEKLFF. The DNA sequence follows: TGTGCCAGCAAGAGGGACAGGGCGGTGGGGGAAAAACTGTTTTTT.